These 13 T cell receptor beta chains share one sample of origin, sequenced in a study of T cell responses to AZD1222 COVID-19 vaccine. TCRdb keeps only in-frame clones here, not all; method: immunoSEQ multiplex PCR. Counted here are under 130,000 clones, approximately 90% occurring once; the ten biggest clones make up roughly 2.5%. Sequenced material: peripheral blood, taken 28 days after the second AZD1222 dose. Every receptor here comes from an adult who received the AZD1222 COVID-19 vaccine.

The chain links TRBV30 to TRBJ1-4; 9 positions agree with TRBD1. Trimming cost V 3 bases and J 1 base; bases outside gene matches: 6. This CDR3 contains 16 residues. CDR1 is GTSNPN and CDR2 is SVGIG in the germline V gene (reference sequence). As DNA, the CDR3 is TGTGCCTGGAGCCTGGAGACAGGGGGAACTAATGAAAAACTGTTTTTT. This translates into CAWSLETGGTNEKLFF.

The genes are TRBV5-1 and TRBJ1-5; D not certain. The CDR3 length is 13 residues. In germline, CDR1 is SGHRS, CDR2 YFSETQ. V was cut by 5 bases and J by 4 bases, with 10 bases left in between. The CDR3 coding sequence is TGCGCCAGCAGAGTCGGTGAGAATCAGCCCCAGCATTTT. Its translation: CASRVGENQPQHF.

This chain links TRBV7-2 with TRBJ2-7; unclear D gene. The CDR3 is 15 amino acids. The germline gives CDR1 SGHTA, CDR2 FQGNSA. Deletions cut 1 base from V and 3 bases from J, with 13 bases between. In nucleotides, the CDR3 is TGTGCCAGCAGCTTAGTGTCTGGAGAACTCTACGAGCAGTACTTC. It encodes CASSLVSGELYEQYF.

The chain's CDR3 is CAWSLGTENSPLHF. In DNA form, the CDR3 reads TGTGCCTGGAGTCTAGGGACCGAGAATTCACCCCTCCACTTT. V and J are TRBV30 and TRBJ1-6; tentative D call: TRBD1 (5 bases). In germline, CDR1 is GTSNPN, CDR2 SVGIG (reference sequence). The CDR3 is 14 amino acids. Between the trimmed V and J ends, which lost 2 bases and 7 bases, there was a span of 12 bases.

This chain connects TRBV4-1 to TRBJ1-6; TRBD1 matches 12 bases. The CDR3 runs to 19 residues. The J segment lost 4 bases and the V segment lost 1 base, leaving 8 bases of the junction unmatched. Per germline, CDR1 MGHRA and CDR2 YSYEKL. The CDR3 reads CASSQVRDRGRDYNSPLHF. CDR3 nucleotide sequence: TGCGCCAGCAGCCAAGTACGGGACAGGGGGCGGGATTATAATTCACCCCTCCACTTT.

This clone was recorded once. The chain links TRBV3-1 (or the pseudogene TRBV3-2) to TRBJ2-1; the D gene is possibly TRBD2 (6 bases). The germline gives CDR1 LGHDT, CDR2 YNNKEL (reference sequence). V dropped 0 bases and J dropped 4 bases, with 13 bases sitting between them. The CDR3 contains 16 residues. The CDR3 loop reads CASSQDGRGPYNEQFF. CDR3 coding DNA: TGTGCCAGCAGCCAAGACGGGAGAGGGCCTTACAATGAGCAGTTCTTC.

This chain links TRBV5-1 with TRBJ2-7; 10 nucleotides line up with TRBD2. Germline assignment: CDR1 SGHRS and CDR2 YFSETQ. The CDR3 sequence is 20 residues long. J was trimmed by 5 bases and V by 4 bases; bases with no gene match: 24. CDR3 sequence reads: CASSNLRGQGGAGGLHEQYF. CDR3 DNA: TGCGCCAGCAGCAACCTACGAGGACAGGGTGGAGCGGGAGGGCTCCACGAGCAGTACTTC.

V usage is TRBV6-1 and J usage is TRBJ1-3; no clear D gene. Germline V CDR1 and CDR2: MNHNS, SASEGT. The CDR3 has 16 residues. V dropped 4 bases and J dropped 0 bases, with 13 bases sitting between them. In DNA form, the CDR3 reads TGTGCCAGCAGTGCCGCAGGCGGTGGCTCTGGAAACACCATATATTTT. It specifies CASSAAGGGSGNTIYF.

This clone has more than one count but fewer than ten. The chain carries TRBV6-5 and TRBJ2-1; D unresolved. The V end lost 10 bases, the J end lost 3 bases, and 13 bases lay between the germline ends. Germline V gives CDR1 MNHEY, CDR2 SVGAGI. This CDR3 spans 13 amino acids. The CDR3 here is CAILDIIYNEQFF. CDR3 in DNA: TGTGCCATCCTAGACATAATCTACAATGAGCAGTTCTTC.

This chain joins TRBV19 and TRBJ2-5; D uncertain. Per the germline V gene, CDR1 is LNHDA and CDR2 is SQIVND (reference sequence). Trimming pared 5 bases from V and 3 bases from J, leaving 13 bases between. The CDR3 has 14 amino acids. The CDR3: CASSVSPRKETQYF. For the CDR3, the DNA is TGTGCCAGTAGTGTCTCTCCGAGAAAAGAGACCCAGTACTTC.

The chain combines TRBV6-1 with TRBJ2-2; D gene ambiguous. V lost 2 bases, J lost 2 bases, and 12 bases lay in between. The germline CDR1 and CDR2 sequences are MNHNS and SASEGT. The CDR3 totals 16 residues. This chain's CDR3 is CASSEREPYNTGELFF. DNA of the CDR3: TGTGCCAGCAGTGAACGTGAACCTTATAACACCGGGGAGCTGTTTTTT.

With regard to this clone: At the DNA level, this CDR3 is encoded by other sequences in the same sample as well. CDR3 DNA sequence: TGTGCCAGCAGCTTAGTGGGTTACGAGCAGTACTTC. This gives the protein CASSLVGYEQYF. The J gene is TRBJ2-7, the V gene TRBV7-9; D remains ambiguous. The V end was cut by 1 base, the J end by 4 bases, with 5 bases between. The CDR3 length is 12 residues. CDR1 is SEHNR, CDR2 FQNEAQ, per germline (reference sequence).

The chain links TRBV25-1 to TRBJ2-7; 15 bases align to TRBD2. The J segment lost 5 bases and the V segment lost 6 bases, leaving 8 bases of the junction unmatched. CDR3 size: 16 residues. Germline V gene sequence: CDR1 MGHDK, CDR2 SYGVNS. The CDR3 here is CASSAGTSGRIHEQYF. The CDR3 DNA follows: TGTGCCAGCAGCGCTGGGACTAGCGGGAGGATCCACGAGCAGTACTTC.